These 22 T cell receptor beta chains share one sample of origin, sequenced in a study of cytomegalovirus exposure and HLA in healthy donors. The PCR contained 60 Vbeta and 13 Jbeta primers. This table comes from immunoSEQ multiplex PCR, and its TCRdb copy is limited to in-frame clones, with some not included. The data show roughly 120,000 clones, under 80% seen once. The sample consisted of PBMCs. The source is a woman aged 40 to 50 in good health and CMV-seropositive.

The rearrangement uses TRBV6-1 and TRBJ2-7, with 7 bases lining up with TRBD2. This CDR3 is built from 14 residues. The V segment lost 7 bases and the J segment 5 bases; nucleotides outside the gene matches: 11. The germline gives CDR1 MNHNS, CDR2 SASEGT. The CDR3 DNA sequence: TGTGCCAGCAACAATGGGAGGGATCAGCACGAGCAGTACTTC. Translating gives CASNNGRDQHEQYF.

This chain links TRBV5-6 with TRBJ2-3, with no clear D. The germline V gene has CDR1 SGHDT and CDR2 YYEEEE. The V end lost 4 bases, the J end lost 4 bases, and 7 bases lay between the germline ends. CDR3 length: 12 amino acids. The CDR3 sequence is CASSLSSDTQYF. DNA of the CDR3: TGTGCCAGCAGCCTTTCTTCAGATACGCAGTATTTT.

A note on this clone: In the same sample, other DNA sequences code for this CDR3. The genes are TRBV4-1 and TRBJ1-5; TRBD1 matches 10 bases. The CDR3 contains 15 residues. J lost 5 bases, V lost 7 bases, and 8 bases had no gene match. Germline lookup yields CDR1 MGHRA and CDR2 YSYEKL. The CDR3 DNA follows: TGCGCCAGCAAGAAGACAGGGGGCGCCTATCAGCCCCAGCATTTT. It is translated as CASKKTGGAYQPQHF.

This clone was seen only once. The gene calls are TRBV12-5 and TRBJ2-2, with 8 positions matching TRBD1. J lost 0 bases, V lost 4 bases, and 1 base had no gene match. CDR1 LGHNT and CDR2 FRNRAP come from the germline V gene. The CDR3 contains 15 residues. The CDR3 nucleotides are TGTGCTAGTGGTTCGACAGGGGCGAACACCGGGGAGCTGTTTTTT. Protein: CASGSTGANTGELFF.

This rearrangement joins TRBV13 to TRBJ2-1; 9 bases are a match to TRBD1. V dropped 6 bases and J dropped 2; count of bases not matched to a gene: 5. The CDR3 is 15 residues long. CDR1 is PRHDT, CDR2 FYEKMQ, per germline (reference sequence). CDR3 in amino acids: CASREQGATYNEQFF. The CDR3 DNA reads TGTGCCAGCAGAGAACAGGGGGCTACCTACAATGAGCAGTTCTTC.

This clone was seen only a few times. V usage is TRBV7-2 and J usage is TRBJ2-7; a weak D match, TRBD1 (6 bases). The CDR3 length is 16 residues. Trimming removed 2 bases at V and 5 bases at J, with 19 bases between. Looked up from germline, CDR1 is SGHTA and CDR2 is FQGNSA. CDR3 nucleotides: TGTGCCAGCAGCTTAAGTCCAGGTCAGGGGCGGGACGAGCAGTACTTC. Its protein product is CASSLSPGQGRDEQYF.

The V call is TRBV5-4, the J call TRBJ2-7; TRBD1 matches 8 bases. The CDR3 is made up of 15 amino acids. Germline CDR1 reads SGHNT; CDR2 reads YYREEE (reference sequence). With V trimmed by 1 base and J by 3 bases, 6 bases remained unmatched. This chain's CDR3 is CASSLRDRSFYEQYF. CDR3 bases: TGTGCCAGCAGCTTGCGGGACAGGTCTTTCTACGAGCAGTACTTC.

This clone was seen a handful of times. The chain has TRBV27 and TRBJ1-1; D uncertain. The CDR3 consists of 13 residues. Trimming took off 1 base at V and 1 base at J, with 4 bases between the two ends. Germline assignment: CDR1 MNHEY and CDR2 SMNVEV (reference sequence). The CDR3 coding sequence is TGTGCCAGCAGTTTATACAGGAACACTGAAGCTTTCTTT. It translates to CASSLYRNTEAFF.

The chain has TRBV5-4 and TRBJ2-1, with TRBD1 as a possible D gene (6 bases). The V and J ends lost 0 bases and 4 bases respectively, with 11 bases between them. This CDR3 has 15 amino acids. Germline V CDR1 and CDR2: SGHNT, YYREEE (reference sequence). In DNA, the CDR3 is TGTGCCAGCAGCTTGGCAGGGGCAGCGTACAATGAGCAGTTCTTC. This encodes CASSLAGAAYNEQFF.

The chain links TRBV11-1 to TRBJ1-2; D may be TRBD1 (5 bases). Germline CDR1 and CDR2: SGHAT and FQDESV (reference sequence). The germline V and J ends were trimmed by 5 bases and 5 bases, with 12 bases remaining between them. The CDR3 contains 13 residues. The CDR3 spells CASSLPGGYGYTF. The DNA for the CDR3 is TGTGCCAGCAGCCTCCCCGGGGGATATGGCTACACCTTC.

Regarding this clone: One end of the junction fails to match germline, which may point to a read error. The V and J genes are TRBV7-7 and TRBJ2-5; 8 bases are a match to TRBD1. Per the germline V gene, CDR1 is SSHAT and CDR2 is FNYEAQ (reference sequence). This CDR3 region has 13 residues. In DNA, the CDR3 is TGTGCTAGCAGCCCCGGGACAGGAGAGACCCAGTACTTC. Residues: CASSPGTGETQYF.

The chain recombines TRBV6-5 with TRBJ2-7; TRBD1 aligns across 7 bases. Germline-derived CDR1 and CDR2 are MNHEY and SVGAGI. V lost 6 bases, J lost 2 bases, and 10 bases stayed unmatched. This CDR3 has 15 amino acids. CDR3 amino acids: CASSARQGTPYEQYF. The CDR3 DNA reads TGTGCCAGCAGCGCTCGACAGGGAACCCCCTACGAGCAGTACTTC.

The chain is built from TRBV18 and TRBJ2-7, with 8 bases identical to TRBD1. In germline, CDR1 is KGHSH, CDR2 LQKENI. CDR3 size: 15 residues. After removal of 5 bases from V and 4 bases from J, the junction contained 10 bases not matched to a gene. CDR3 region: CASSTGGNLRYEQYF. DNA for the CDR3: TGTGCCAGCTCAACAGGGGGAAATCTTAGGTACGAGCAGTACTTC.

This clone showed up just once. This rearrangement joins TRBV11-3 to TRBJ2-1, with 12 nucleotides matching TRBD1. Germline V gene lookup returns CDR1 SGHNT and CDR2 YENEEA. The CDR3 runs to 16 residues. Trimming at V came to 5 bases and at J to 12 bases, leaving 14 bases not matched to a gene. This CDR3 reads CASSPPGQGATRAQFF. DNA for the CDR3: TGTGCCAGCAGCCCACCGGGACAGGGGGCCACCAGAGCGCAGTTCTTC.

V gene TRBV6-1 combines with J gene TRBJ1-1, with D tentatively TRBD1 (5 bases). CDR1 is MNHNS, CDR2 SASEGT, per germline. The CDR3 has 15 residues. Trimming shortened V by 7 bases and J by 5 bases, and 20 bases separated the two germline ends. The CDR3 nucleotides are TGTGCCAGCATAAGGGGTCCAGCCTTGGGGACTGAAGCTTTCTTT. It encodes CASIRGPALGTEAFF.

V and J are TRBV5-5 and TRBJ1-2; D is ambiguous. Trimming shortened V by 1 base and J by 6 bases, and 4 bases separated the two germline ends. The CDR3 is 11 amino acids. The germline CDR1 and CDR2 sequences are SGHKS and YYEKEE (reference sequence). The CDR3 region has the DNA TGTGCCAGCAGCTTGCTCGATGGCTACACCTTC. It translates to CASSLLDGYTF.

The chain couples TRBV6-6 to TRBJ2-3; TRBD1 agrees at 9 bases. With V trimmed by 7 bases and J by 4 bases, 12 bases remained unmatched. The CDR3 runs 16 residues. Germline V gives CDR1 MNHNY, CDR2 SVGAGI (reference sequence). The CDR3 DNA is TGTGCCAGCACCTACAGCCGGGACAGGGAACCAGATACGCAGTATTTT. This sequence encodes CASTYSRDREPDTQYF.

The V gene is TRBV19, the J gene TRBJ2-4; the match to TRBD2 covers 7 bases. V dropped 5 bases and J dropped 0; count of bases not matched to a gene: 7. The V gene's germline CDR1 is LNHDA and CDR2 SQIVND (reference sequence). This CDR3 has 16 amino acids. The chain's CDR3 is CASSPGLLLAKNIQYF. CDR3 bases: TGTGCCAGTAGTCCGGGACTACTACTAGCCAAAAACATTCAGTACTTC.

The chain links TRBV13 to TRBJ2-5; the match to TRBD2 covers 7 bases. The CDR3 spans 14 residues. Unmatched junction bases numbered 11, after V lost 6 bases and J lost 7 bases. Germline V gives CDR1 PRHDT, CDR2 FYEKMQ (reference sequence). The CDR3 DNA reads TGTGCCAGCAGTTCCCGGGCGGGAGAGGGGACCCAGTACTTC. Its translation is CASSSRAGEGTQYF.

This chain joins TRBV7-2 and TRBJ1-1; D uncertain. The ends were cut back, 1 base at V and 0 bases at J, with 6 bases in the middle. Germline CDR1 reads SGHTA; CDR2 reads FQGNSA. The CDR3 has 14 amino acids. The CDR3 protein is CASSLDRLNTEAFF. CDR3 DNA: TGTGCCAGCAGCTTAGACCGGTTGAACACTGAAGCTTTCTTT.

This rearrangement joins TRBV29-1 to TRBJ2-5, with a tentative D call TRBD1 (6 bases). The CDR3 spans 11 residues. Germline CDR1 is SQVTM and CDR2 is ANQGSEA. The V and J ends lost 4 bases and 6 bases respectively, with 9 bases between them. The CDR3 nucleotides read TGCAGCGTTGCGCAGGGGAAGACCCAGTACTTC. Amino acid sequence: CSVAQGKTQYF.

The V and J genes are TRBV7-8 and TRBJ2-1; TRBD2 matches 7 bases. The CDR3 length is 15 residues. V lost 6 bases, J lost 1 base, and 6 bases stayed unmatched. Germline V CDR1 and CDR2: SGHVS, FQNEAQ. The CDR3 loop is CASSRGGGSYNEQFF. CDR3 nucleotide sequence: TGTGCCAGCAGTCGTGGGGGGGGGTCCTACAATGAGCAGTTCTTC.